This TCR beta chain was sequenced during a study of shared clonotypes between healthy human individuals. Looking at the study overall: The donors, two women and a few men, were aged 18 to 49. Study-level results: Sampling was confined to blood; repertoires within tissues likely differ.

Study processing details: Filtering differed, since immunoSEQ gave only junction sequences and no quality scores. Method: immunoSEQ multiplex PCR; TCRdb's copy keeps in-frame clones and lacks some. V and J calls plus clone size are reproduced from that table; the DNA served to infer D and trimming. This sample has about 520,000 clones, with about 72% found just once. All donors were Caucasian adults living in Nashville, Tennessee. Details on this clone: Its antigen is undetermined.

This CDR3 comprises 15 residues. Germline V gene sequence: CDR1 SGHTA, CDR2 FQGNSA. Trimming removed 2 bases from V and 1 base from J, with 12 bases in between. The specimen sequenced was PBMCs. The sequence was obtained from a middle-aged woman in good health. Some clones in this sample may be carry-over from other donors' samples. The chain is built from TRBV7-2 and TRBJ2-7; a weak D match, TRBD2 (5 bases). The CDR3 nucleotides are TGTGCCAGCAGCTTAAGTTCTAGCCGATCCTACGAGCAGTACTTC. Translating it yields CASSLSSSRSYEQYF.